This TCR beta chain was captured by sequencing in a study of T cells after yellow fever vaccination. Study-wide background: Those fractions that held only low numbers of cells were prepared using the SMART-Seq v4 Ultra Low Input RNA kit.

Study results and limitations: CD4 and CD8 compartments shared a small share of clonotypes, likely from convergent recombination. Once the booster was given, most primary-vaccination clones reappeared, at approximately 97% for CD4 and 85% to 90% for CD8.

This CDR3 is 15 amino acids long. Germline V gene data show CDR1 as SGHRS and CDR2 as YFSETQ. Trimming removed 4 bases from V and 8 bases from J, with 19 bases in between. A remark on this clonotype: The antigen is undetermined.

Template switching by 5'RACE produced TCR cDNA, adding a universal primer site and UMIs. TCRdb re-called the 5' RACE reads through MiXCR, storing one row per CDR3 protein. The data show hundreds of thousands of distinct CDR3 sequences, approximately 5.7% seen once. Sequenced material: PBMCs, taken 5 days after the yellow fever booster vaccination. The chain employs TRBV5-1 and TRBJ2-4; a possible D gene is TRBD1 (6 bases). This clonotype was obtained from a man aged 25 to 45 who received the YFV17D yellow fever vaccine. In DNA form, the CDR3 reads TGCGCCAGCAGCCCGTTACAGGGAGACGGAGACATTCAGTACTTC. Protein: CASSPLQGDGDIQYF.